This TCR beta chain was recorded in a study of preoperative IRX-2 immunotherapy in early breast cancer. Profiled with immunoSEQ multiplex PCR; TCRdb holds only in-frame clones, not every one. The table lists around 35,000 clones, 90% to 95% of them singletons. Treatment noted: preoperative locoregional IRX-2 cytokine immunotherapy. Samples came from a phase Ib trial of preoperative locoregional IRX-2 cytokine immunotherapy. This CDR3 is 14 amino acids long. Germline CDR1 is MNHEY and CDR2 is SVGAGI. V dropped 5 bases and J dropped 4; count of bases not matched to a gene: 5. The receptor was isolated from a human donor with breast cancer. The sample was acquired from a patient treated with IRX-2 immunotherapy. V gene TRBV6-5 combines with J gene TRBJ2-7, with 10 bases that match TRBD1. The CDR3 nucleotides read TGTGCCAGCAGTAACGGACAGGGGGGGTACGAGCAGTACTTC. Translation: CASSNGQGGYEQYF.